This TCR beta chain was captured by sequencing in a study of blood T cell repertoires in COVID-19. In the source study's methods: Reference gene primers were amplified, and this amplification served to estimate nucleated cell counts. Only in-frame clones appear in the TCRdb table, and some are missing; sequencing was by immunoSEQ multiplex PCR. V, J and clone size reflect that table, while D and trimming were determined from the DNA. Found here are roughly 360,000 clones, roughly 77% of them singletons; the top ten hold approximately 1%. V lost 0 bases to trimming and J lost 8 bases, with 20 bases between them. This CDR3 spans 17 amino acids. Germline V gene data show CDR1 as SGHVS and CDR2 as FQNEAQ.

This chain uses TRBV7-8 with TRBJ2-1; D might be TRBD2 (5 bases). This receptor was identified in a human donor with acute or convalescent COVID-19. The donor label of this sample is uncertain. Sequencing was carried out using peripheral blood. The DNA for the CDR3 is TGTGCCAGCAGCTTAGCCGTGTCTAGCCATCGACCCGATGAGCAGTTCTTC. It translates to CASSLAVSSHRPDEQFF.